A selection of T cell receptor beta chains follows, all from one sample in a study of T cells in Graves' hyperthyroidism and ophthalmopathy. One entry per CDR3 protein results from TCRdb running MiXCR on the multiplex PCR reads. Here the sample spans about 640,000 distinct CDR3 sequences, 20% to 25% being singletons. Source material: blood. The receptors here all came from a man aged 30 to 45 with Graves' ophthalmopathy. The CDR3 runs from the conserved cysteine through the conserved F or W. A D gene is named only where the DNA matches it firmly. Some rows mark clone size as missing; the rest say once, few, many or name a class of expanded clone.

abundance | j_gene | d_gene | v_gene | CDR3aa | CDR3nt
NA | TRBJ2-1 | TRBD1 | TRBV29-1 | CSVDRGLLGEQFF | TGCAGCGTTGACAGGGGGCTTTTGGGTGAGCAGTTCTTC
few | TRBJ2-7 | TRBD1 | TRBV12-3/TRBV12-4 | CASRPGQGPYEQYF | TGTGCCAGCAGACCGGGACAGGGGCCTTACGAGCAGTACTTC
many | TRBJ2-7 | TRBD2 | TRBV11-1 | CASSASGRDYEQYF | TGTGCCAGCAGCGCGAGCGGGAGGGACTACGAGCAGTACTTC
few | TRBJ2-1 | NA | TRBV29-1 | CSVEERSGPYNEQFF | TGCAGCGTTGAAGAGCGATCGGGACCTTACAATGAGCAGTTCTTC
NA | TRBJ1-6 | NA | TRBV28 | CASTPRDTYNSPLHF | TGTGCCAGCACCCCCCGGGACACCTATAATTCACCCCTCCACTTT
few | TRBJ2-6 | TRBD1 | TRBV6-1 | CATLGDRGNSGANVLTF | TGTGCTACTCTGGGGGACAGGGGAAACTCTGGGGCCAACGTCCTGACTTTC
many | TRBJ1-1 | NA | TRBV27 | CASSFWNGEAFF | TGTGCCAGCAGTTTTTGGAATGGTGAAGCTTTCTTT
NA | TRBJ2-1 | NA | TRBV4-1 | CASSRTIGNEQFF | TGCGCCAGCAGCAGGACTATCGGCAATGAGCAGTTCTTC
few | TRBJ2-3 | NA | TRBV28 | CASTADTDTQYF | TGTGCCAGCACAGCGGACACAGATACGCAGTATTTT
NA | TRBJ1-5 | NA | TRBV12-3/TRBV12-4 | CASRGRGPGPQHF | TGTGCCAGCAGAGGTCGGGGCCCGGGGCCCCAGCATTTT